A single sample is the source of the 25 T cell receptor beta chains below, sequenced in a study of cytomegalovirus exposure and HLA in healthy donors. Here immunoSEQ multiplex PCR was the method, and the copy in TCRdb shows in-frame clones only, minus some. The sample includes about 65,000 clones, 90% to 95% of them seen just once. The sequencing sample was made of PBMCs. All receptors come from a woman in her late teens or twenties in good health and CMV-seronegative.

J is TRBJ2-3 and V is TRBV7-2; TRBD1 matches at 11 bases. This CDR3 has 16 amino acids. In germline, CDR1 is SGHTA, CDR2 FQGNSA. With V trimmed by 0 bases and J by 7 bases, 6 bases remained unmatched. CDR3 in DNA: TGTGCCAGCAGCTTAGCGGGACAGGGGGTGCGGAATACGCAGTATTTT. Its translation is CASSLAGQGVRNTQYF.

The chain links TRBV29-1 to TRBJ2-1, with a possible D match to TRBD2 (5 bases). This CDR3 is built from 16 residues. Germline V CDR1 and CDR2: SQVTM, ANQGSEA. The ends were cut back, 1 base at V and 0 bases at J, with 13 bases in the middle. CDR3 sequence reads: CSVEGQAGSSYNEQFF. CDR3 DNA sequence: TGCAGCGTTGAAGGGCAGGCTGGGAGCTCCTACAATGAGCAGTTCTTC.

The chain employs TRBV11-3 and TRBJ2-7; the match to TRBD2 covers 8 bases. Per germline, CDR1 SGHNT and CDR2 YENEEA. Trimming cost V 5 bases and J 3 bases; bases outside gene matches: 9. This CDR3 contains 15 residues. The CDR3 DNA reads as TGTGCCAGCAGCCCGTCGGGGGGGGCCAGCTACGAGCAGTACTTC. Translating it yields CASSPSGGASYEQYF. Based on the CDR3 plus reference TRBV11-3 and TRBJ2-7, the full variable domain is EAGVVQSPRYKIIEKKQPVAFWCNPISGHNTLYWYLQNLGQGPELLIRYENEEAVDDSQLPKDRFSAERLKGVDSTLKIQPAELGDSAVYLCASSPSGGASYEQYFGPGTRLTVT.

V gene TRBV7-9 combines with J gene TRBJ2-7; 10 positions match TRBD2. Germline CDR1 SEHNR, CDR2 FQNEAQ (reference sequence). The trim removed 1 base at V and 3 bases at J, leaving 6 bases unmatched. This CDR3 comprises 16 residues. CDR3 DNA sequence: TGTGCCAGCAGCTTAGGTTCTAGCGGGAGCGTCTACGAGCAGTACTTC. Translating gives CASSLGSSGSVYEQYF. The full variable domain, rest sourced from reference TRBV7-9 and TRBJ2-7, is DTGVSQNPRHKITKRGQNVTFRCDPISEHNRLYWYRQTLGQGPEFLTYFQNEAQLEKSRLLSDRFSAERPKGSFSTLEIQRTEQGDSAMYLCASSLGSSGSVYEQYFGPGTRLTVT.

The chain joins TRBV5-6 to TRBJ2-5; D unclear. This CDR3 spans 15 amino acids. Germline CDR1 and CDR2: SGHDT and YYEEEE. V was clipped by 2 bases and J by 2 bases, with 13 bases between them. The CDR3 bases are TGTGCCAGCAGCTTCCAGGTCCGAAAACAAGAGACCCAGTACTTC. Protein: CASSFQVRKQETQYF. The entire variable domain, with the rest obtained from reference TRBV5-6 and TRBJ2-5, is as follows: DAGVTQSPTHLIKTRGQQVTLRCSPKSGHDTVSWYQQALGQGPQFIFQYYEEEERQRGNFPDRFSGHQFPNYSSELNVNALLLGDSALYLCASSFQVRKQETQYFGPGTRLLVL.

The CDR3 is CASRTGQVDSPLHF. The CDR3 nucleotides are TGTGCCAGCAGGACGGGACAAGTAGATTCACCCCTCCACTTT. This chain uses TRBV2 with TRBJ1-6, with D tentatively TRBD1 (6 bases). This CDR3 contains 14 residues. V gave up 6 bases and J gave up 8 bases, with 14 bases separating them. Germline V gene lookup returns CDR1 SNHLY and CDR2 FYNNEI. The full variable domain, completed using reference TRBV2 and TRBJ1-6, is EPEVTQTPSHQVTQMGQEVILRCVPISNHLYFYWYRQILGQKVEFLVSFYNNEISEKSEIFDDQFSVERPDGSNFTLKIRSTKLEDSAMYFCASRTGQVDSPLHFGNGTRLTVT.

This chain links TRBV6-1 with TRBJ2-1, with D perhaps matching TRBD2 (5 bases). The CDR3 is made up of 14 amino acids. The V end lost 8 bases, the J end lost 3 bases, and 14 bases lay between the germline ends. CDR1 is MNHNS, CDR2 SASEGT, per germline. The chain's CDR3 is CASSRDPIYNEQFF. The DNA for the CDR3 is TGTGCCAGCTCCCGGGATCCCATCTACAATGAGCAGTTCTTC.

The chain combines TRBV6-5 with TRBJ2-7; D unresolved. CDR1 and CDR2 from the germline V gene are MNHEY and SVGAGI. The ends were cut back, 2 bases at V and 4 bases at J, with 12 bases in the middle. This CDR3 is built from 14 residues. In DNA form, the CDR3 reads TGTGCCAGCAGTTACAAGGTGGGCAGTTACGAGCAGTACTTC. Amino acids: CASSYKVGSYEQYF.

CDR3 sequence: CAWSEGHYGYTF. The CDR3 nucleotides are TGTGCCTGGAGTGAGGGGCACTATGGCTACACCTTC. This sequence joins TRBV30 and TRBJ1-2; the D gene is possibly TRBD1 (5 bases). Germline V gene sequence: CDR1 GTSNPN, CDR2 SVGIG (reference sequence). V lost 1 base, J lost 3 bases, and 6 bases lay in between. The CDR3 loop spans 12 amino acids. Full variable domain (outside the CDR3, taken from reference TRBV30 and TRBJ1-2): SQTIHQWPATLVQPVGSPLSLECTVEGTSNPNLYWYRQAAGRGLQLLFYSVGIGQISSEVPQNLSASRPQDRQFILSSKKLLLSDSGFYLCAWSEGHYGYTFGSGTRLTVV.

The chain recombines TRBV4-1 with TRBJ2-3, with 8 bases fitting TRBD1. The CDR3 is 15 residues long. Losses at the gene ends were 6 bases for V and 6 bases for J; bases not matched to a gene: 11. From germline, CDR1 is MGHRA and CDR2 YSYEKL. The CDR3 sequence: CASRRGQGDPDTQYF. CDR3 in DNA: TGCGCCAGCAGGAGAGGACAGGGCGATCCGGATACGCAGTATTTT.

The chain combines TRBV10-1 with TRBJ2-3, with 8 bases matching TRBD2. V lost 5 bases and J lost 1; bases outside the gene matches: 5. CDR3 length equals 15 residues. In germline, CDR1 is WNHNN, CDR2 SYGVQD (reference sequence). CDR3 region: CASSPGTSGTDTQYF. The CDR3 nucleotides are TGCGCCAGCAGTCCCGGGACTAGTGGCACAGATACGCAGTATTTT.

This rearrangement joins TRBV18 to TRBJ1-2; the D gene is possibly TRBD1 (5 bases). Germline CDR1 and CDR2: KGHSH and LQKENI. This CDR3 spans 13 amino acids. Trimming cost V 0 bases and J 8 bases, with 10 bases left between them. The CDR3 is CASSPPVREGYTF. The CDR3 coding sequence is TGTGCCAGCTCACCACCCGTCAGGGAAGGCTACACCTTC.

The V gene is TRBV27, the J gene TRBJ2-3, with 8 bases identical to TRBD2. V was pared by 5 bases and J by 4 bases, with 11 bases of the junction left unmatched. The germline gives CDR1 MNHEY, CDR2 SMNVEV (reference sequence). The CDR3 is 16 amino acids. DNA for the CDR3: TGTGCCAGCAGTCCCTCAGCGGGAGAGTTTCCAGATACGCAGTATTTT. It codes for CASSPSAGEFPDTQYF.

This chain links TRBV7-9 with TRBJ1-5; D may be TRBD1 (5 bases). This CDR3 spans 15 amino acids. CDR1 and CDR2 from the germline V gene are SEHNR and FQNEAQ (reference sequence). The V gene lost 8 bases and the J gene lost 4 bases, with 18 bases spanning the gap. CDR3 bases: TGTGCCAGCCAAACGGACATCGGTCTAAATCAGCCCCAGCATTTT. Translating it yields CASQTDIGLNQPQHF.

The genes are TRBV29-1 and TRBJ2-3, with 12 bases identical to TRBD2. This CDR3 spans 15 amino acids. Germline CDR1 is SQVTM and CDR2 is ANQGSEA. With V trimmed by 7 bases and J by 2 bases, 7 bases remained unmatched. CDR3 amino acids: CSADRTSGNTDTQYF. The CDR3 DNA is TGCAGCGCGGACCGGACTAGCGGGAACACAGATACGCAGTATTTT.

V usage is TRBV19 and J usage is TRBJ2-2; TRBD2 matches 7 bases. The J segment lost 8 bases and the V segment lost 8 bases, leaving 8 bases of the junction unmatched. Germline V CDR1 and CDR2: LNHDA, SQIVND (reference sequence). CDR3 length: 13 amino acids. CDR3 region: CASESGIRGELFF. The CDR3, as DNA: TGTGCCAGTGAAAGCGGGATAAGGGGGGAGCTGTTTTTT.

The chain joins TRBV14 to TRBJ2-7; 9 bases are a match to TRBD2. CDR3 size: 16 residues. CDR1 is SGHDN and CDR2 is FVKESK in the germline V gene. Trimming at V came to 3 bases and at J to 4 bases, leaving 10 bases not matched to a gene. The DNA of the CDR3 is TGTGCCAGCAGCCACCACACCGGGACTAGCAGATACGAGCAGTACTTC. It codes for CASSHHTGTSRYEQYF.

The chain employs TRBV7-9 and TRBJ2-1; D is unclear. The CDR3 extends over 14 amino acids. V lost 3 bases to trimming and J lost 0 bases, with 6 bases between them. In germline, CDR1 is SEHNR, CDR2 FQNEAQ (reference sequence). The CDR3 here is CASSLLSSYNEQFF. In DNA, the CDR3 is TGTGCCAGCAGCTTGCTAAGCTCCTACAATGAGCAGTTCTTC.

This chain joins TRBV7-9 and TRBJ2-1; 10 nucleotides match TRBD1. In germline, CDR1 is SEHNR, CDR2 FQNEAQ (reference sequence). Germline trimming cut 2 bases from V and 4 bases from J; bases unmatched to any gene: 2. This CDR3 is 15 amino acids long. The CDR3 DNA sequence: TGTGCCAGCAGCTTAAGGGACAGGGGTTACAATGAGCAGTTCTTC. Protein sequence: CASSLRDRGYNEQFF.

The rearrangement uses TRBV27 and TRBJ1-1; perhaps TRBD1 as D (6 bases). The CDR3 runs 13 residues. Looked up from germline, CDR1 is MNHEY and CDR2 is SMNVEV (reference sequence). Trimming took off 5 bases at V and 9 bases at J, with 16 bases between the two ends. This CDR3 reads CASSPTSGVKAFF. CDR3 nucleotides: TGTGCCAGCAGTCCGACCTCAGGGGTTAAAGCTTTCTTT.

The DNA of the CDR3 is TGTGCCACCAGCAGCGGCGGCCGCTTGCTTAGAGGGAACACTGAAGCTTTCTTT. This codes for CATSSGGRLLRGNTEAFF. This chain links TRBV15 with TRBJ1-1; D not certain. Germline loops: CDR1 LNHNV, CDR2 YYDKDF (reference sequence). CDR3 length: 18 amino acids. V lost 3 bases and J lost 1, with 21 bases in between.

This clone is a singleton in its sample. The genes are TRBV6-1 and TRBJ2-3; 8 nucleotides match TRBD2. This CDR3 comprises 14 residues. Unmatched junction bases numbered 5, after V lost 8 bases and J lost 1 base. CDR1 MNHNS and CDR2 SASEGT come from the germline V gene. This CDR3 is CASVKLAGTDTQYF. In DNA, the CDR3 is TGTGCCAGCGTGAAACTAGCGGGCACAGATACGCAGTATTTT.

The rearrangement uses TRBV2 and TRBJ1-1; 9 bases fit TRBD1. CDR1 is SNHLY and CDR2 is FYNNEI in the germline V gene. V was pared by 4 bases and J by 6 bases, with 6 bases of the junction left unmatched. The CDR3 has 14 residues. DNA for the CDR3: TGTGCCAGCAGTGGGGGACAGGGCGTCGCTGAAGCTTTCTTT. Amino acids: CASSGGQGVAEAFF.

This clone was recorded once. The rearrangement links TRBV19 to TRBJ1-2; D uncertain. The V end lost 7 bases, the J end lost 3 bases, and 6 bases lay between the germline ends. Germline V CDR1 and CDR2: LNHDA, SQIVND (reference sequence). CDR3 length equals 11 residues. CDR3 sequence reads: CASTSDYGYTF. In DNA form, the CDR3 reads TGTGCCAGTACCTCCGACTATGGCTACACCTTC.

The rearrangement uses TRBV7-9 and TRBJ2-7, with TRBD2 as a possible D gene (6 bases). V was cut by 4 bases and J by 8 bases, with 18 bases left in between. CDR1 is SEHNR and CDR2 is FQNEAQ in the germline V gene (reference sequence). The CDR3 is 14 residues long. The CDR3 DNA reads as TGTGCCAGCAGCTCAGCAGGGTCCCGGGAGAAGCAGTACTTC. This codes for CASSSAGSREKQYF.